This TCR beta chain comes out of a study of beta chain features in type 1 diabetes. Study-level results: Naive, central memory and regulatory TCRB repertoires appeared more similar among patients than healthy donors.

Expressed TCRB transcripts were sequenced after all isolated RNA was converted to cDNA. When averaged, stem cell-like memory T cell samples yielded about 1.01 million reads. Sequenced by immunoSEQ multiplex PCR; TCRdb stores in-frame clones only, minus some. The table lists 90,000 to 110,000 clones, around 40% of them singletons. CDR3 length: 15 residues. CDR1 MDHEN and CDR2 SYDVKM come from the germline V gene. Trimming at V came to 4 bases and at J to 2 bases, leaving 7 bases not matched to a gene. A CD45RO/CCR7/CD25/CD127/CD95/CD27 panel sorted naive, central memory, regulatory and stem cell-like memory CD4+ cells. This clone was recorded only once. Antigen specificity is unknown.

The clonotype was recovered from a woman aged 18-29 years in good health. The rearrangement links TRBV28 to TRBJ1-2; 7 bases match TRBD1. The sample was stem cell memory CD4+ T cells from blood. CDR3 sequence reads: CASSYGTALNYGYTF. Here the CDR3 DNA reads TGTGCCAGCAGTTACGGGACAGCCCTAAACTATGGCTACACCTTC.